This entry is about one T cell receptor beta chain. Some clones are missing from TCRdb's copy, which holds only in-frame ones; the method was immunoSEQ multiplex PCR. Here the sample spans some 640,000 clones, around 87% being singletons. This entry belongs to a study of shared T cell receptors in the human thymus. Germline V CDR1 and CDR2: SGDLS, YYNGEE. V lost 0 bases and J lost 5, with 14 bases in between. CDR3 length equals 15 residues. These same data were also listed under a study on human thymus T cells. That source adds: Corrective heart surgery yielded resections, and these provided the thymus tissue. Among thymic and blood repertoires, usage of V and J genes appeared biased.

The origin of this receptor is a boy under two years old with a congenital heart defect. Sequenced material: thymocytes. The chain combines TRBV9 with TRBJ2-5; no clear D gene. CDR3 nucleotides: TGTGCCAGCAGCGTAGGCGCTTCTGAGGAGGAGACCCAGTACTTC. Encoded protein: CASSVGASEEETQYF.